This TCR beta chain appears in the sequencing data of a study of T cells in Graves' hyperthyroidism and ophthalmopathy. Amplification of TCR beta CDR3 regions was performed using RNA transcripts as template. RT-PCR in the first round (using the HTBI primer set) targeted the TCR CDR3. TCRdb recomputed calls from the multiplex PCR reads with MiXCR, one row per CDR3 protein. Counted here are about 640,000 distinct CDR3 sequences, approximately 15% occurring once; the ten biggest clones make up approximately 12%. Study-level results: Blood shared most expanded thyroid clonotypes above 0.001.

This clonotype was counted ten times or more. What it binds is unknown. Trimming took off 0 bases at V and 4 bases at J, with 18 bases between the two ends. The CDR3 extends over 16 amino acids. Germline CDR1 and CDR2: DFQATT and SNEGSKA (reference sequence). The chain couples TRBV20-1 to TRBJ1-1, with a weak D call TRBD1 (6 bases). This clonotype was obtained from a woman aged 50 to 65 with Graves' ophthalmopathy. What was sequenced was blood. This CDR3 reads CSAREEGVGSGTEAFF. CDR3 sequence (DNA): TGCAGTGCTAGAGAGGAGGGGGTGGGGAGCGGCACTGAAGCTTTCTTT.